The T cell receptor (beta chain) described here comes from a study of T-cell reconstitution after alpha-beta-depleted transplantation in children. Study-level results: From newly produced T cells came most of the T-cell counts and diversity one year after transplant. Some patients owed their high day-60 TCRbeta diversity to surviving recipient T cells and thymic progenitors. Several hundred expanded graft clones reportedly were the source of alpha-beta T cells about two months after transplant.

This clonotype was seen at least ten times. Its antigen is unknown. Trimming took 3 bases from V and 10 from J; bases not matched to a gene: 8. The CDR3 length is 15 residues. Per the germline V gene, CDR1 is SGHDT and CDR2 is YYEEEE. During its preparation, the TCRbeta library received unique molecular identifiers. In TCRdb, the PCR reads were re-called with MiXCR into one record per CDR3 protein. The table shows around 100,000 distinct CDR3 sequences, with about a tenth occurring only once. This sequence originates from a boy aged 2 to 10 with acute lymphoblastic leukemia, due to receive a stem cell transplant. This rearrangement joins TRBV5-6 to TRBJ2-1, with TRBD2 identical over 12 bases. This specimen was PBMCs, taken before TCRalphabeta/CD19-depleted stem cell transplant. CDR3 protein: CASSSNAGLAGEQFF. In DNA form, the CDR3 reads TGTGCCAGCAGCTCAAACGCCGGACTAGCGGGAGAGCAGTTCTTC.